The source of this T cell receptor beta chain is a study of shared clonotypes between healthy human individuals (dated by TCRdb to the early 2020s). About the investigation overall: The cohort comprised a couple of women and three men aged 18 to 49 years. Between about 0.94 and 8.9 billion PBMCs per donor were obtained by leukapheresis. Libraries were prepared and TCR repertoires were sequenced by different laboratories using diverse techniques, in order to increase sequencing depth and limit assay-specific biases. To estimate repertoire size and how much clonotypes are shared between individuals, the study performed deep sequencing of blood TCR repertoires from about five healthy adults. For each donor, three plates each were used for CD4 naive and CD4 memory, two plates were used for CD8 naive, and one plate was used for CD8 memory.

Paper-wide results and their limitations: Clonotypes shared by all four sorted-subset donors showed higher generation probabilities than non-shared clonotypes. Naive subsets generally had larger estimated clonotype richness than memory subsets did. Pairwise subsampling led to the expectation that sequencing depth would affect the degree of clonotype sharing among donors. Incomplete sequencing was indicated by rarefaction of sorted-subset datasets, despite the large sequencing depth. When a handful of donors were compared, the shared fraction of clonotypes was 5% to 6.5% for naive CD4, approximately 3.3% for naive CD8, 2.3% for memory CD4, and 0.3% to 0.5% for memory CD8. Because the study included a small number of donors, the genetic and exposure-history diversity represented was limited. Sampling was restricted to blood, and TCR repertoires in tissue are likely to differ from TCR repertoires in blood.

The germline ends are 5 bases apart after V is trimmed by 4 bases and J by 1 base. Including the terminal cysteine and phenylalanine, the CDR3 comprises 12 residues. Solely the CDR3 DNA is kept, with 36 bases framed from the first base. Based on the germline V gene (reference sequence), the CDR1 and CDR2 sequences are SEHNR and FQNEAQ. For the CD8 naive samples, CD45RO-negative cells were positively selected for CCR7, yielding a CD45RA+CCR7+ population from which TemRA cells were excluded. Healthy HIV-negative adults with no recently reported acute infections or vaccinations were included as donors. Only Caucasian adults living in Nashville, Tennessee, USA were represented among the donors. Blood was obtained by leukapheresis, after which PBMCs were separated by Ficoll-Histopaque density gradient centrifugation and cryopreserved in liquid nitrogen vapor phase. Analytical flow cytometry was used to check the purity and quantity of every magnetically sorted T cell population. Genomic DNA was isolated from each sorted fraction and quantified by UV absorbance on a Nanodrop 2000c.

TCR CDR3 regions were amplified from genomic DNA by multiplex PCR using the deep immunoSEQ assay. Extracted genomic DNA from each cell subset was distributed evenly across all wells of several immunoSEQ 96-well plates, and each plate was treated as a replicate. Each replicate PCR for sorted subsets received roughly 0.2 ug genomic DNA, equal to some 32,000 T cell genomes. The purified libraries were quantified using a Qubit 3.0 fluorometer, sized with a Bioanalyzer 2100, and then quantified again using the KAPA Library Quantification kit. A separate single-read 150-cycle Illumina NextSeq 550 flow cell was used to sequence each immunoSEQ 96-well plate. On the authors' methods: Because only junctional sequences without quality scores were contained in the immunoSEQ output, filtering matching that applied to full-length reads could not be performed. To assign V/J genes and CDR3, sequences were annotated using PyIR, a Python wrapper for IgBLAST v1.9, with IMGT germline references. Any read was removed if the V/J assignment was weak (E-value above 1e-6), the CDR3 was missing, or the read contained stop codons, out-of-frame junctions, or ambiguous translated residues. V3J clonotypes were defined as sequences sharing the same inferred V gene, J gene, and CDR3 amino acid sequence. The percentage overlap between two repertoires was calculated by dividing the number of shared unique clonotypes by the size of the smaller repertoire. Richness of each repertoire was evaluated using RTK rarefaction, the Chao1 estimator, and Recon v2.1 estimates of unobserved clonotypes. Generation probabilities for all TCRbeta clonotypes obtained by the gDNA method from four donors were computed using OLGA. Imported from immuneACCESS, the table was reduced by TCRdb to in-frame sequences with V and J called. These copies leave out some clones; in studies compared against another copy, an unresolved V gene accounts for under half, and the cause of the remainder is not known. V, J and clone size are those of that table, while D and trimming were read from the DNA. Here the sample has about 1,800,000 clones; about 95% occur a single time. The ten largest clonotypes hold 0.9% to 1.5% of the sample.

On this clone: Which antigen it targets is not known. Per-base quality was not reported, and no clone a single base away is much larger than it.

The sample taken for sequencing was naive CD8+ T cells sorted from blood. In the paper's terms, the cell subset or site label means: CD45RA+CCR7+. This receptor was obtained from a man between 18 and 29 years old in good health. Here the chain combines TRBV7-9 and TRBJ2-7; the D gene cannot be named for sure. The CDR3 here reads CASSYESYEQYF. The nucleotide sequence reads TGTGCCAGCAGCTACGAATCCTACGAGCAGTACTTC.